This is a list of T cell receptor beta chains from one sample in a study of shared clonotypes between healthy human individuals. The protocol was immunoSEQ multiplex PCR, while the TCRdb copy is restricted to in-frame clones and leaves out a portion. In the table there are 2 million to 3 million clones, 80% to 95% of which are singletons. The sequenced sample was naive CD4+ T cells from PBMCs. All receptors derive from a man aged 18 to 30 in good health. Some clones in this sample may be carry-over from other donors' samples. Each CDR3 is given with its conserved first and last residue. A D gene is named only where the DNA matches it firmly. The listing skips clone size in some rows; elsewhere it reads once, few, many or a size class.

v_gene	d_gene	abundance	j_gene	CDR3aa	CDR3nt
TRBV7-3	-	-	TRBJ2-1	CASSLSDLAGEQFF	TGTGCCAGCAGCCTAAGTGACTTGGCCGGTGAGCAGTTCTTC
TRBV11-2	-	-	TRBJ1-1	CASSLEGGSTEAFF	TGTGCCAGCAGCTTAGAAGGGGGGTCCACTGAAGCTTTCTTT
TRBV19	TRBD2	-	TRBJ2-1	CATTTSRTSGRLEQFF	TGTGCCACCACGACTTCGAGGACTAGCGGGAGATTGGAGCAGTTCTTC
TRBV27	-	-	TRBJ1-5	CASRRTREGQPQHF	TGTGCCAGCAGACGCACGCGAGAGGGGCAGCCCCAGCATTTT
TRBV5-8	-	-	TRBJ2-4	CASSWNRVLQNIQYF	TGTGCCAGCAGCTGGAACAGGGTCCTACAAAACATTCAGTACTTC
TRBV14	-	-	TRBJ1-5	CASSPNQPQHF	TGTGCCAGCAGCCCAAATCAGCCCCAGCATTTT
TRBV28	-	-	TRBJ1-4	CASSSPGDEKLFF	TGTGCCAGCAGTTCCCCAGGGGATGAAAAACTGTTTTTT
TRBV5-4	-	-	TRBJ2-5	CASSQVGLQETQYF	TGTGCCAGCAGCCAAGTGGGACTGCAAGAGACCCAGTACTTC
TRBV28	TRBD1	-	TRBJ1-1	CASSLGTVAHTEAFF	TGTGCCAGCAGTTTGGGGACAGTTGCTCACACTGAAGCTTTCTTT
TRBV5-1	TRBD1	-	TRBJ2-3	CASSFWDRDTQYF	TGCGCCAGCAGCTTTTGGGACAGAGATACGCAGTATTTT
TRBV5-4	TRBD2	-	TRBJ2-2	CASSASGLAGAGELFF	TGTGCCAGCAGCGCCTCGGGACTAGCGGGGGCCGGGGAGCTGTTTTTT
TRBV28	TRBD1	-	TRBJ2-1	CASSPRTGDNEQFF	TGTGCCAGCAGTCCCCGGACAGGCGACAATGAGCAGTTCTTC
TRBV19	-	-	TRBJ1-5	CASNEGLRGNQPQHF	TGTGCCAGTAATGAGGGGCTCCGAGGCAATCAGCCCCAGCATTTT
TRBV5-5	TRBD1	-	TRBJ1-2	CASSSGQGNYGYTF	TGTGCCAGCAGCTCGGGACAGGGGAACTATGGCTACACCTTC
TRBV28	-	-	TRBJ2-6	CASKSGSLAGANVLTF	TGTGCCAGCAAGTCTGGCAGTCTGGCTGGGGCCAACGTCCTGACTTTC
TRBV19	TRBD1	-	TRBJ2-1	CASSIDRGQGEQFF	TGTGCCAGTAGTATCGACAGGGGGCAAGGTGAGCAGTTCTTC
TRBV5-1	TRBD2	-	TRBJ2-1	CASSLQAGGPDEQFF	TGCGCCAGCAGCCTACAAGCGGGAGGGCCCGATGAGCAGTTCTTC
TRBV7-3	-	-	TRBJ1-2	CASSLNPADNYGYTF	TGTGCCAGCAGCTTAAACCCCGCAGATAACTATGGCTACACCTTC
TRBV18	TRBD2	-	TRBJ2-2	CASSPRLAWENTGELFF	TGTGCCAGCTCACCACGACTAGCGTGGGAAAACACCGGGGAGCTGTTTTTT
TRBV27	-	-	TRBJ1-2	CASSPQGYGYTF	TGTGCCAGCAGTCCCCAGGGGTATGGCTACACCTTC
TRBV5-6	-	-	TRBJ2-7	CASEGRRGDEQYF	TGTGCCAGCGAAGGAAGGAGGGGCGACGAGCAGTACTTC
TRBV9	-	-	TRBJ2-1	CASSVDGHSNSYNEQFF	TGTGCCAGCAGCGTAGACGGACACTCAAACTCCTACAATGAGCAGTTCTTC
TRBV5-1	-	-	TRBJ2-5	CASSSQTFQETQYF	TGCGCCAGCAGCTCGCAGACGTTCCAAGAGACCCAGTACTTC
TRBV11-1	-	few	TRBJ1-1	CASSLASTEAFF	TGTGCCAGCAGCTTAGCATCGACGGAAGCTTTCTTT